This TCR beta chain came from a study of blood T cell repertoires in COVID-19 (dated by TCRdb to 2018 to 2021). A note on the overall study: Samples from collaborators originated in the United States, Italy and Spain and spanned both the acute and convalescent phases of COVID-19. The prospective study material was composed of cDNA or gDNA derived from T cells, B-cell-depleted T cells, or PBMCs. The dataset comprised deeply sampled blood TCRbeta repertoires from subjects exposed to, actively infected with, or recovered from COVID-19. The repertoires were made available in a free public database intended to serve as a resource for research on the immune response to SARS-CoV-2. Samples were obtained from the ongoing ImmuneRACE study (first 160 participants) and from 1,000 to 1,500 subjects provided by 6 global collaborators. A de-identified subject ID, COVID-19 status, age in years and sex were almost always included in the sample metadata. HLA class I and class II types, where available, came from metadata supplied by the sample provider rather than from assay-based typing.

The immunoSEQ Assay, a bias-controlled multiplex PCR, was used to amplify TCRbeta CDR3 regions from genomic DNA. Processing in the source paper ran as follows. Within the assay, amplification of reference gene primers was used to estimate how many nucleated cells each sample contained. Sequence reads were collapsed and filtered to measure the absolute abundance of every unique TCRbeta CDR3 rearrangement. For each sample, productive Simpson clonality was calculated by taking the square root of Simpson's diversity index across productive rearrangements. Imported from immuneACCESS, the table was reduced by TCRdb to in-frame sequences with V and J called. These copies leave out some clones; in studies compared against another copy, an unresolved V gene accounts for under half, and the cause of the remainder is not known. The D gene and trimming were derived from the DNA, and the V and J assignments and clone size from that table. In this sample the table shows 100,000 to 150,000 clones, roughly 90% of which occur a single time. In total, the top ten clones hold around 1.9% of the sample.

One collaborating source in Seattle enrolled patients during active infection and followed them longitudinally through the course of disease. Each collaborating institution followed its own protocols to collect whole blood in K2EDTA tubes. Collaborator samples were shipped for TCRbeta analysis as frozen whole blood, isolated PBMCs, or DNA extracted from either sample type. The count of this clone is one. The antigen it binds to is not known. Base qualities are not at hand, and no much larger clone is one base apart. What the authors observed across the whole study: How much clinical and demographic metadata was included differed by source and by participant, and the metadata was provided uncurated.

The receptor was derived from a man aged 50 to 59 with COVID-19, enrolled during active disease. Sequencing was carried out using peripheral blood.

The CDR3 has the sequence CASSGITGGTQETQYF. Read as DNA, the sequence is TGCGCCAGCAGCGGGATAACAGGGGGGACACAAGAGACCCAGTACTTC. The chain is encoded by TRBV5-1 joined to TRBJ2-5; 8 central nucleotides agree with TRBD1. Via the germline V gene, CDR1 is SGHRS and CDR2 YFSETQ. The CDR3 sequence holds 16 residues, the cysteine and phenylalanine included. Of all the DNA, just the CDR3 is kept, 48 bases in frame from base 1. V ends up 4 bases short and J 2 bases short, with an unmatched junction base count of 10.